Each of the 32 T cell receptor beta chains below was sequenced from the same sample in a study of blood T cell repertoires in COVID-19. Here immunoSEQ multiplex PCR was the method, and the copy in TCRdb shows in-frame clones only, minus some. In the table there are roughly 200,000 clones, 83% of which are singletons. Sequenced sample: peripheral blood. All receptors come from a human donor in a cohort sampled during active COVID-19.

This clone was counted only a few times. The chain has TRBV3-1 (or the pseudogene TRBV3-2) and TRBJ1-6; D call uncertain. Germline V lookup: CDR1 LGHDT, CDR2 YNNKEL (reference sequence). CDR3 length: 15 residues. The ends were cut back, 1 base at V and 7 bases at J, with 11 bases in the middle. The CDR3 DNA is TGTGCCAGCAGCCAAGCGTGGAGTAGGAATTCACCCCTCCACTTT. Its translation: CASSQAWSRNSPLHF.

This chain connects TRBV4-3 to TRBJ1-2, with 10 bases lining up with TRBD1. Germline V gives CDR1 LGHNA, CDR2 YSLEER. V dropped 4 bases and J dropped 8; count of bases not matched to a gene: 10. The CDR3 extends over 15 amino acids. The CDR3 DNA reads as TGCGCCAGCAGCCGCACTACCGACAGGGGGCGCGGCTACACCTTC. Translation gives CASSRTTDRGRGYTF.

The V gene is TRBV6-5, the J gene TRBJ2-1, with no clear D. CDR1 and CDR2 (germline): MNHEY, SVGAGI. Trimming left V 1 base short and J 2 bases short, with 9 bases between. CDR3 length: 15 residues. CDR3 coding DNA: TGTGCCAGCAGTTACTGGGCAGGAACCTACAATGAGCAGTTCTTC. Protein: CASSYWAGTYNEQFF.

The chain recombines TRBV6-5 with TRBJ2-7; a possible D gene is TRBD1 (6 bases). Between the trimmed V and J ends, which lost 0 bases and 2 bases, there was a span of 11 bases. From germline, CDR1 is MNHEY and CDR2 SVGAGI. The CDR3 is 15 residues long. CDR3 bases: TGTGCCAGCAGTTACTCGGGCAGGGGACCCTACGAGCAGTACTTC. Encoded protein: CASSYSGRGPYEQYF.

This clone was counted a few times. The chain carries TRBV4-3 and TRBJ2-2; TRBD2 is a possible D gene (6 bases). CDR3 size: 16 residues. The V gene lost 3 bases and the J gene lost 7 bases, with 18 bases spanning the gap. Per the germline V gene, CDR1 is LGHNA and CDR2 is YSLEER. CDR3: CASSQPPGLRGGELFF. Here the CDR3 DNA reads TGCGCCAGCAGCCAGCCACCGGGACTCCGGGGCGGGGAGCTGTTTTTT.

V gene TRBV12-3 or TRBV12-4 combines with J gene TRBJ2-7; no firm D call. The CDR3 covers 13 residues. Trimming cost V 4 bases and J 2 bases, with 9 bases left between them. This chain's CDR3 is CASSSQSAYEQYF. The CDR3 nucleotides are TGTGCCAGCAGTTCACAAAGCGCCTACGAGCAGTACTTC.

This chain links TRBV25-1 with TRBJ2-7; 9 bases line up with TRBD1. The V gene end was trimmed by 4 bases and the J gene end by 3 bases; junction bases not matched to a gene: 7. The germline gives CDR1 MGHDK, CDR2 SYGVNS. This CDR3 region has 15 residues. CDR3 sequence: CASSVRQGGNYEQYF. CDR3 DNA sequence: TGTGCCAGCAGTGTTCGACAGGGGGGGAACTACGAGCAGTACTTC.

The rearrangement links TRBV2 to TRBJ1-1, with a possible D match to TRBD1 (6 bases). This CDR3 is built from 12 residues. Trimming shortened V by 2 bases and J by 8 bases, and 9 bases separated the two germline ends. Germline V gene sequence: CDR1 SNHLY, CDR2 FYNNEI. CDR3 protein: CASSEQGTEAFF. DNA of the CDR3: TGTGCCAGCAGTGAACAGGGGACCGAAGCTTTCTTT.

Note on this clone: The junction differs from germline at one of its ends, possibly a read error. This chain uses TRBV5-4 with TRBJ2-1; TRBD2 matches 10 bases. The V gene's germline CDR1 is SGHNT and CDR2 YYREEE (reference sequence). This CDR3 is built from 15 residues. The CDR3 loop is CASRRTSGSNNEQFF. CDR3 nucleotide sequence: TGTGCCAGCAGACGGACTAGCGGCTCCAACAATGAGCAGTTCTTC.

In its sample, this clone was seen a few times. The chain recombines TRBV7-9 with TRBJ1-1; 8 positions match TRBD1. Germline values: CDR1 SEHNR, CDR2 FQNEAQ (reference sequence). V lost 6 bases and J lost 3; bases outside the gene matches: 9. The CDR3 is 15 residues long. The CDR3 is CASRGWDRTYTEAFF. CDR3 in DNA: TGTGCCAGCAGAGGATGGGACAGGACGTACACTGAAGCTTTCTTT.

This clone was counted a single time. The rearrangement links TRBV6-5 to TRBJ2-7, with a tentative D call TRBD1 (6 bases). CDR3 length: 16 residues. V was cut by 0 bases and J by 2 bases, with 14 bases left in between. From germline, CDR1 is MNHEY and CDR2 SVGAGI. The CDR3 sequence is CASSYSGTKATYEQYF. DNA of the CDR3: TGTGCCAGCAGTTACTCAGGGACAAAGGCAACCTACGAGCAGTACTTC.

The chain's CDR3 is CASSQVWDRAGEKLFF. DNA of the CDR3: TGCGCCAGCAGCCAAGTTTGGGACAGAGCTGGTGAAAAACTGTTTTTT. This sequence joins TRBV4-3 and TRBJ1-4; 7 positions agree with TRBD1. J lost 7 bases, V lost 1 base, and 9 bases had no gene match. CDR3 length equals 16 residues. Per the germline V gene, CDR1 is LGHNA and CDR2 is YSLEER.

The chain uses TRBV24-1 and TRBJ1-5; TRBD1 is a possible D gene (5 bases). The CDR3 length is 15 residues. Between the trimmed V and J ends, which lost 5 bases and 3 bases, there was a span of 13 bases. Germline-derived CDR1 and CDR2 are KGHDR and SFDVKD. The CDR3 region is CATSGAGDTNQPQHF. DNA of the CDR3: TGTGCCACCAGTGGGGCGGGGGATACCAATCAGCCCCAGCATTTT.

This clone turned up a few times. The CDR3 loop reads CASSPRGGGPNEQFF. CDR3 DNA sequence: TGTGCCAGCAGCCCCCGGGGGGGCGGCCCCAATGAGCAGTTCTTC. The chain employs TRBV7-9 and TRBJ2-1; 8 bases are shared with TRBD2. The CDR3 is 15 amino acids. J lost 6 bases, V lost 5 bases, and 9 bases had no gene match. The germline V gene has CDR1 SEHNR and CDR2 FQNEAQ (reference sequence).

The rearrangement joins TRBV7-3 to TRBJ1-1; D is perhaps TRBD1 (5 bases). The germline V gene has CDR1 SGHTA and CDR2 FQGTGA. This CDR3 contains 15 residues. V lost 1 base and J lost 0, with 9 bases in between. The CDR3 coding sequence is TGTGCCAGCAGCTTAAATCCAGGGATGAACACTGAAGCTTTCTTT. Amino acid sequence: CASSLNPGMNTEAFF.

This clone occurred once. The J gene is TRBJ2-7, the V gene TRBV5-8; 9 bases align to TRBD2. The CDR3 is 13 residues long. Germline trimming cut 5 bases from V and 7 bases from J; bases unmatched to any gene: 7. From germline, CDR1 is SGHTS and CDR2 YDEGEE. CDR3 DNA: TGTGCCAGCAGGTTAGCGGGAGCTGGGGAGCAGTACTTC. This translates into CASRLAGAGEQYF.

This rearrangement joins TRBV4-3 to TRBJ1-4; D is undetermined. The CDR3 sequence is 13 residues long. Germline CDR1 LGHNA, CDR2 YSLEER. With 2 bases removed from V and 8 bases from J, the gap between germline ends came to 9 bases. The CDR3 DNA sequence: TGCGCCAGCAGCCAATATCGGAGGGAAAAACTGTTTTTT. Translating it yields CASSQYRREKLFF.

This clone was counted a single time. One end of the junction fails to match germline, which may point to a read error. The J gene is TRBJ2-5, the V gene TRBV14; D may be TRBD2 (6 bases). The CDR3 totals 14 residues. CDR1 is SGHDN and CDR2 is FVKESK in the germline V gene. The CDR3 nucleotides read TGTGCCAGCAGTCAAGGAGGGAATGCCAGGACCCAGTACTTC. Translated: CASSQGGNARTQYF.

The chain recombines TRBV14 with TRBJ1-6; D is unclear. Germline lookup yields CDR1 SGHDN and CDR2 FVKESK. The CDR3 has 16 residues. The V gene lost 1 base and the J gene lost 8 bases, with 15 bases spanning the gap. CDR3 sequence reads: CASSQAPPRWHSPLHF. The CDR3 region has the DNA TGTGCCAGCAGCCAAGCCCCACCCAGGTGGCATTCACCCCTCCACTTT.

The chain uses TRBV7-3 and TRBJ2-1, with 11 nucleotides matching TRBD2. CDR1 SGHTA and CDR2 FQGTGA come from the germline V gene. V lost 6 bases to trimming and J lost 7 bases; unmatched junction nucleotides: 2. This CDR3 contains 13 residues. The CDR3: CASSSGRENEQFF. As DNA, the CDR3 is TGTGCCAGCAGTAGCGGGAGGGAAAATGAGCAGTTCTTC.

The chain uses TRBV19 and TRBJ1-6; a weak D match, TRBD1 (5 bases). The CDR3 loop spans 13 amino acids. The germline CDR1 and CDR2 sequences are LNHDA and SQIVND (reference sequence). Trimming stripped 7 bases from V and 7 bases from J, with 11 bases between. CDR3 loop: CASKGTPNSPLHF. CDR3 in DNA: TGTGCCAGTAAAGGGACTCCGAATTCACCCCTCCACTTT.

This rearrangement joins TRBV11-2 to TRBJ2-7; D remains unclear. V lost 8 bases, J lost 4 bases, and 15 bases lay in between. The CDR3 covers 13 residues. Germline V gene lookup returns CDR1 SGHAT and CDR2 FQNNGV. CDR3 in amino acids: CASGFLTGYEQYF. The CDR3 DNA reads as TGTGCCAGCGGGTTTTTAACCGGGTACGAGCAGTACTTC.

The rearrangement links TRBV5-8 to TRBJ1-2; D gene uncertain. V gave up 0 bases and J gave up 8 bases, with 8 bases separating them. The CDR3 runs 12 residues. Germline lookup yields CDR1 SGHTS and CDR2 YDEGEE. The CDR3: CASSLAAVGYTF. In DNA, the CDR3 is TGTGCCAGCAGCTTGGCCGCGGTAGGCTACACCTTC.

For the CDR3, the DNA is TGTGCCAGCAGTGAAGTAGTGCCTAGCGGGAGGGCCTACGAGCAGTACTTC. This codes for CASSEVVPSGRAYEQYF. The chain combines TRBV6-1 with TRBJ2-7, with 12 nucleotides matching TRBD2. Germline CDR1 and CDR2: MNHNS and SASEGT. This CDR3 region has 17 residues. V dropped 1 base and J dropped 2; count of bases not matched to a gene: 6.

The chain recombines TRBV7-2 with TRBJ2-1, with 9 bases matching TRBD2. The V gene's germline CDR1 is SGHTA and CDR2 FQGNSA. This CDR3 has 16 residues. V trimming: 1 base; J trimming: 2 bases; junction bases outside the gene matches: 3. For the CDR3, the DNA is TGTGCCAGCAGCTTAGTCGCTAGCGGGACCTACAATGAGCAGTTCTTC. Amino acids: CASSLVASGTYNEQFF.

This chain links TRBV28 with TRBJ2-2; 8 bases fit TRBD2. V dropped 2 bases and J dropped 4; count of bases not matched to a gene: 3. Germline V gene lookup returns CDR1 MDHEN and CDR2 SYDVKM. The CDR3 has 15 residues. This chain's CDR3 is CASSLGLAGTGELFF. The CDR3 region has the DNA TGTGCCAGCAGTTTAGGACTAGCTGGCACCGGGGAGCTGTTTTTT.

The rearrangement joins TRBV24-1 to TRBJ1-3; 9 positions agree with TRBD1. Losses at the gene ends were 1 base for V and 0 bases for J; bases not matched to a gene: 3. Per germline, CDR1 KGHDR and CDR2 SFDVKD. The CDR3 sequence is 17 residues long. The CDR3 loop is CATSDFSTGGSGNTIYF. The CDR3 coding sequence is TGTGCCACCAGTGATTTCTCGACAGGGGGCTCTGGAAACACCATATATTTT.

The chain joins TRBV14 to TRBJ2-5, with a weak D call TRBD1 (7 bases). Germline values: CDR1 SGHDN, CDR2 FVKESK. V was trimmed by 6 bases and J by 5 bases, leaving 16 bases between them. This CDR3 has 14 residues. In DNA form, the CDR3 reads TGTGCCAGCAGTCTACCGACAGGGAGGGAGACCCAGTACTTC. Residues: CASSLPTGRETQYF.

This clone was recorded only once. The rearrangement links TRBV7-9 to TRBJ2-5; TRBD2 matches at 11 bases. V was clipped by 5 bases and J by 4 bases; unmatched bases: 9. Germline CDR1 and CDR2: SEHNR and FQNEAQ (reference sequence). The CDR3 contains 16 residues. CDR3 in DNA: TGTGCCAGCAGCCCCCCCCTAGCGGGGGGTAGAGAGACCCAGTACTTC. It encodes CASSPPLAGGRETQYF.

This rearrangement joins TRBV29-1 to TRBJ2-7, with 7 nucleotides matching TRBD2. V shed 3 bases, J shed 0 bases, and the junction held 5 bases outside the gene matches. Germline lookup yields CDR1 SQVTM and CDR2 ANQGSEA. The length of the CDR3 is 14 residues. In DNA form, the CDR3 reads TGCAGCGTTGATGCCGGCGGGAGCTCCTACGAGCAGTACTTC. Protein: CSVDAGGSSYEQYF.

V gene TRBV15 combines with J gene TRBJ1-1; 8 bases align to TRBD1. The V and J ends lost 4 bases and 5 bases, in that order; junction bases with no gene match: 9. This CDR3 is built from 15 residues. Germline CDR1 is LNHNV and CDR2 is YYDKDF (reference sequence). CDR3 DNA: TGTGCCACCAGCACCGAAGCAACAGGGGGGACTGAAGCTTTCTTT. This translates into CATSTEATGGTEAFF.

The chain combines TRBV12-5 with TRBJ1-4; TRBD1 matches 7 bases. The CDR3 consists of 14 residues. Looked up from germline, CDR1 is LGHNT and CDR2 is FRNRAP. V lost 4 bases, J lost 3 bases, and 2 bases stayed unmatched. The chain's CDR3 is CASGWGTANEKLFF. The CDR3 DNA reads TGTGCTAGTGGTTGGGGGACAGCTAATGAAAAACTGTTTTTT.